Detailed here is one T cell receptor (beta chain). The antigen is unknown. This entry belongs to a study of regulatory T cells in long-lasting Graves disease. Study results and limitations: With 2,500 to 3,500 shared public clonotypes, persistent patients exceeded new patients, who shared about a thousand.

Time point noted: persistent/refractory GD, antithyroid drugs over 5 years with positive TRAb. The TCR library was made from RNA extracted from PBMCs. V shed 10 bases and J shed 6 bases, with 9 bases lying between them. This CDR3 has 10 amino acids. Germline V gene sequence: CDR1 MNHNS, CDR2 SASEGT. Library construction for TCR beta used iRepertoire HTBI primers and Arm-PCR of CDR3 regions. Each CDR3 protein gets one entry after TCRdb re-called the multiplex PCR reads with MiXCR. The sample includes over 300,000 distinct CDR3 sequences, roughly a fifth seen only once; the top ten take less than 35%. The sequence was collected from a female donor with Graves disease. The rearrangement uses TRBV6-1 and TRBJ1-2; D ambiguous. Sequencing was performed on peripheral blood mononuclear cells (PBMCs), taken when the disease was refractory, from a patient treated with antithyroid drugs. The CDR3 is CATLGDGYTF. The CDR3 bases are TGTGCCACCTTGGGAGATGGCTACACCTTC.